The rows below give T cell receptor beta chains drawn from one sample of a study of OX40 agonist ivuxolimab in advanced cancers. Only in-frame clones appear in the TCRdb table, and some are missing; sequencing was by immunoSEQ multiplex PCR. The profile covers tens of thousands of clones, with 91% appearing a single time and under 20% taken by the ten largest. The sequenced sample was CD4+ or CD8+ T cells sorted from blood, obtained in a trial of the OX40 agonist ivuxolimab. These receptor sequences come from an adult with an advanced solid tumor such as melanoma, head and neck, liver or kidney cancer. CDR3s include the opening cysteine and the closing phenylalanine or tryptophan. D genes are given only for firm matches. A row's size may be missing; if present it is once, few, many or a size class.

TRBJ1-2,NA,NA,15,TRBV6-5,TGTGCCAGCAGTTACTCCGGGAGGGGTTTCTATGGCTACACCTTC,CASSYSGRGFYGYTF
TRBJ1-5,TRBD1,NA,14,TRBV4-3,TGCGCCAGCAGCCGCGGGACAGGGGAACAGCCCCAGCATTTT,CASSRGTGEQPQHF
TRBJ2-1,NA,NA,16,TRBV27,TGTGCCAGCAGTTTAATGGGAGGGGGCGCCTACAATGAGCAGTTCTTC,CASSLMGGGAYNEQFF
TRBJ1-4,NA,NA,15,TRBV9,TGTGCCAGCAGCGTAGTTGGGCAGGCAGACGAAAAACTGTTTTTT,CASSVVGQADEKLFF
TRBJ1-2,NA,NA,14,TRBV6-4,TGTGCCAGCAGTGACTCGGGAAGTGCCGCTGGCTACACCTTC,CASSDSGSAAGYTF
TRBJ2-3,TRBD2,NA,17,TRBV4-1,TGCGCCAGCAGCCAAGTGCCTAGCGGGGGGGTTGAAGATACGCAGTATTTT,CASSQVPSGGVEDTQYF
TRBJ2-3,TRBD1,NA,16,TRBV27,TGTGCCAGCCTTTCCCTAGGGACAGGGGGCGCAGATACGCAGTATTTT,CASLSLGTGGADTQYF
TRBJ2-5,TRBD2,NA,15,TRBV19,TGTGCCAGTAGTATAGTAAACGGGGGGAGAGAGACCCAGTACTTC,CASSIVNGGRETQYF
TRBJ1-1,NA,NA,15,TRBV11-2,TGTGCCAGCAGCTTAGTCGAGAGATGGAGCACTGAAGCTTTCTTT,CASSLVERWSTEAFF
TRBJ1-2,NA,NA,12,TRBV25-1,TGTGCCAGCAGTGAATCAGACTATGGCTACACCTTC,CASSESDYGYTF
TRBJ1-1,NA,NA,14,TRBV6-6,TGTGCCAGCAGTTACGGGGGGCCCAACACTGAAGCTTTCTTT,CASSYGGPNTEAFF
TRBJ2-1,NA,NA,14,TRBV19,TGTGCCAGTACGGAGGGGTATTATAACAATGAGCAGTTCTTC,CASTEGYYNNEQFF
TRBJ1-1,NA,once,11,TRBV7-9,TGTGCCAGCTGGGAGAGGACTGAAGCTTTCTTT,CASWERTEAFF
TRBJ1-1,NA,NA,11,TRBV29-1,TGCAGCGTCGTGTTGAACACTGAAGCTTTCTTT,CSVVLNTEAFF